A selection of T cell receptor beta chains follows, all from one sample in a study of long-term antiretroviral therapy in people with HIV. TCRdb's table, derived via immunoSEQ multiplex PCR, lists solely in-frame clones and lacks some. Seen here are roughly 29,000 clones, approximately 95% observed once, and the top ten hold around 3.1%. The sequenced sample was unsorted PBMCs, obtained 5.3 years after starting antiretroviral therapy. These receptors were collected from a man between 45 and 60 years old with HIV. CDR3s include the opening cysteine and the closing phenylalanine or tryptophan.

V	J	CDR3
TRBV7-2	TRBJ2-7	CASGLDWRAYEQYF
TRBV12-5	TRBJ2-1	CASGLVGTPASGELNEQFF
TRBV4-3	TRBJ1-1	CASSLGGDRVITEAFF
TRBV7-2	TRBJ2-7	CASSSQAGPVQYF
TRBV11-2	TRBJ1-6	CASRPPGQYNSPLHF
TRBV7-6	TRBJ1-6	CASSLAETGLRSPLHF
TRBV7-9	TRBJ2-2	CASSPPTGGSDTGELFF
TRBV30	TRBJ1-3	CAWSYSNTIYF
TRBV27	TRBJ2-7	CASSLGTASYEQYF
TRBV9	TRBJ1-1	CASSPRTASNTEAFF
TRBV2	TRBJ2-7	CASSASGGGKLDEQYF
TRBV6-4	TRBJ2-3	CASSDSGIADTQYF
TRBV30	TRBJ1-1	CAWRRDMDTEAFF
TRBV5-1	TRBJ1-2	CASSFAELPGYGYTF
TRBV30	TRBJ2-7	CAWSPPKIRGESYYEQYF
TRBV4-3	TRBJ2-7	CASSQDVTGVFYEQYF
TRBV5-1	TRBJ2-1	CASSLGGGALNEQFF
TRBV29-1	TRBJ2-7	CSVEEPPYEQYF
TRBV5-6	TRBJ2-2	CASSLGQASGELFF
TRBV11-2	TRBJ2-1	CASSRSGGAFNEQFF
TRBV30	TRBJ1-4	CAWSVGRRNEKLFF
TRBV27	TRBJ1-6	CASKGRDSYNSPLHF
TRBV27	TRBJ2-1	CASTHTLAGGPGDEQFF
TRBV7-6	TRBJ2-1	CASSVGLAGDYNEQFF
TRBV27	TRBJ1-5	CASSQSSGGGDQPQHF
TRBV6-6	TRBJ1-1	CASSYSPRETEAFF
TRBV6-5	TRBJ1-6	CASSYTNDNSPLHF
TRBV19	TRBJ1-1	CASSNRATGEAFF
TRBV7-8	TRBJ1-1	CASSLGGQSTEAFF
TRBV19	TRBJ2-2	CASSIQFTGELFF
TRBV6-1	TRBJ1-2	CASSEDSTLGYTF
TRBV4-3	TRBJ2-3	CASSQETAGGPGTDTQYF
TRBV4-2	TRBJ1-2	CASSQEMALNYGYTF
TRBV5-4	TRBJ2-3	CASSSSGGRYTDTQYF
TRBV13	TRBJ1-3	CASSTPDSGNTIYF
TRBV19	TRBJ2-7	CASSEGYRQGTYEQYF
TRBV5-4	TRBJ1-4	CASSKDRANEKLFF
TRBV7-6	TRBJ1-3	CASSYGVRNTIYF
TRBV7-9	TRBJ2-5	CAGGDRGRETQYF
TRBV10-3	TRBJ1-2	CAIRVDTFPGDSGGYTF
TRBV27	TRBJ1-2	CASSSTGQGPGDYGYTF
TRBV6-8	TRBJ2-3	CASSYSRATDRTDTQYF
TRBV7-9	TRBJ1-2	CASSIDRIYGYTF
TRBV14	TRBJ2-6	CASSQAGETGANVLTF
TRBV11-2	TRBJ1-6	CASTLTGVSPLHF
TRBV10-3	TRBJ2-4	CAISDPGRQGSIQYF
TRBV11-2	TRBJ2-1	CASSLGASGGYNEQFF
TRBV9	TRBJ1-2	CASSDWTAINYGYTF
TRBV4-3	TRBJ2-7	CASSQGLAGVPYEQYF
TRBV9	TRBJ2-7	CASSANPSGGPYEQYF
TRBV9	TRBJ2-3	CASSVAHTDTQYF
TRBV27	TRBJ2-7	CASSFIPVGKSYEQYF
TRBV11-2	TRBJ1-4	CASSSPGSGTNEKLFF
TRBV9	TRBJ1-1	CASSVVGGPEAFF